Below are 2 T cell receptor beta chains sequenced from a single sample in a study of cytomegalovirus exposure and HLA in healthy donors (dated by TCRdb to 2016 to 2017). The protocol used for the library was the immunoSEQ multiplex PCR assay. For the multiplex PCR, a mixture combining 60 forward primers for TCR Vbeta segments and 13 reverse primers for TCR Jbeta segments was used. TCRdb holds this immuneACCESS table with in-frame rearrangements only. Some clones are missing; in checked studies, unresolved V genes explain under half, and the rest has no known cause. The sample table shows about 150,000 clones, and 60% to 80% are seen once. The ten largest make up roughly 12% of the sample. The material sequenced was PBMCs. The origin of the receptors is a man aged 25-40 years in good health and CMV-seropositive.

V gene TRBV19 combines with J gene TRBJ2-7, with 9 positions matching TRBD1. The CDR3 is made up of 17 amino acids. CDR1 and CDR2 from the germline V gene are LNHDA and SQIVND (reference sequence). V was pared by 6 bases and J by 2 bases, with 14 bases of the junction left unmatched. The CDR3 sequence is CASSPSGTGYRTYEQYF. The CDR3, as DNA: TGTGCCAGTAGCCCCTCCGGGACAGGGTATAGAACCTACGAGCAGTACTTC.

The V gene is TRBV29-1, the J gene TRBJ2-7; 10 nucleotides align to TRBD1. The CDR3 sequence is 13 residues long. Trimming took 6 bases from V and 5 from J; bases not matched to a gene: 7. In germline, CDR1 is SQVTM, CDR2 ANQGSEA. The DNA of the CDR3 is TGCAGCGTCGCCGGGACAGGGGCCGACGAGCAGTACTTC. It codes for CSVAGTGADEQYF.